One and the same sample provided the 20 T cell receptor beta chains below, sequenced in a study of cytomegalovirus exposure and HLA in healthy donors. Use of 60 Vbeta and 13 Jbeta primers characterized the PCR. The table came from immunoSEQ multiplex PCR; TCRdb's copy has only in-frame clones and leaves some out. Here the sample spans around 78,000 clones, under 70% being singletons. The sequenced sample consisted of PBMCs. These receptors all stem from a man under 40 in good health and CMV-seropositive.

The rearrangement uses TRBV18 and TRBJ1-1, with unresolved D. V was trimmed by 0 bases and J by 1 base, leaving 9 bases between them. The germline V gene encodes CDR1 KGHSH and CDR2 LQKENI. The CDR3 runs to 15 residues. The CDR3 spells CASSPPEHRNTEAFF. The CDR3 nucleotides are TGTGCCAGCTCACCACCAGAACATCGGAACACTGAAGCTTTCTTT.

The chain joins TRBV28 to TRBJ1-2, with a possible D match to TRBD1 (6 bases). The CDR3 loop spans 15 amino acids. V lost 2 bases and J 5 bases, leaving 15 bases between the germline ends. Germline CDR1 is MDHEN and CDR2 is SYDVKM. As DNA, the CDR3 is TGTGCCAGCAGTTTACAAACAGGGATAACGTATGGCTACACCTTC. Its translation: CASSLQTGITYGYTF.

This clone occurred a few times. The V gene is TRBV19, the J gene TRBJ2-2, with a weak D call TRBD2 (5 bases). The CDR3 is 14 amino acids. Germline loops: CDR1 LNHDA, CDR2 SQIVND (reference sequence). V lost 8 bases to trimming and J lost 4 bases, with 14 bases between them. CDR3 region: CASDPSGSTGELFF. The CDR3 nucleotides read TGTGCCAGTGACCCCTCGGGGTCCACCGGGGAGCTGTTTTTT. The full variable domain, with the rest looked up from reference TRBV19 and TRBJ2-2, is DGGITQSPKYLFRKEGQNVTLSCEQNLNHDAMYWYRQDPGQGLRLIYYSQIVNDFQKGDIAEGYSVSREKKESFPLTVTSAQKNPTAFYLCASDPSGSTGELFFGEGSRLTVL.

V usage is TRBV5-1 and J usage is TRBJ2-5; D is possibly TRBD1 (6 bases). The germline V gene encodes CDR1 SGHRS and CDR2 YFSETQ. The V and J ends lost 0 bases and 2 bases respectively, with 8 bases between them. CDR3 length: 14 amino acids. The CDR3 loop reads CASSLGQGQETQYF. Here the CDR3 DNA reads TGCGCCAGCAGCTTGGGTCAGGGGCAAGAGACCCAGTACTTC.

The chain has TRBV7-9 and TRBJ2-7, with 9 nucleotides matching TRBD1. This CDR3 region has 17 residues. From germline, CDR1 is SEHNR and CDR2 FQNEAQ (reference sequence). Trimming removed 4 bases from V and 2 bases from J; junction bases left unmatched: 12. CDR3: CASSSPGTGRNTYEQYF. CDR3 bases: TGTGCCAGCAGCTCCCCCGGGACAGGGAGGAACACCTACGAGCAGTACTTC. The full variable domain, its missing parts supplied by reference TRBV7-9 and TRBJ2-7, is DTGVSQNPRHKITKRGQNVTFRCDPISEHNRLYWYRQTLGQGPEFLTYFQNEAQLEKSRLLSDRFSAERPKGSFSTLEIQRTEQGDSAMYLCASSSPGTGRNTYEQYFGPGTRLTVT.

A few counts support this clone. CDR3 sequence: CASSIDLPGQGLYEQYF. The CDR3 region has the DNA TGTGCCAGTAGTATCGATCTACCGGGACAGGGGTTGTACGAGCAGTACTTC. The rearrangement joins TRBV19 to TRBJ2-7; 10 nucleotides line up with TRBD1. The CDR3 runs to 17 residues. Germline-derived CDR1 and CDR2 are LNHDA and SQIVND (reference sequence). The junction had 12 bases not matched to a gene; V was cut back by 3 bases and J by 4 bases.

The chain combines TRBV19 with TRBJ2-3, with 7 bases identical to TRBD2. The CDR3 runs to 14 residues. V trimming: 5 bases; J trimming: 6 bases; junction bases outside the gene matches: 8. Germline V CDR1 and CDR2: LNHDA, SQIVND (reference sequence). The CDR3 here is CASSSAGADDTQYF. The CDR3 DNA reads TGTGCCAGTAGTTCGGCGGGAGCGGATGATACGCAGTATTTT.

The CDR3 protein is CASNTGVGYEQYF. CDR3 bases: TGTGCCAGCAATACAGGGGTAGGGTACGAGCAGTACTTC. The gene calls are TRBV6-1 and TRBJ2-7, with 7 bases aligning to TRBD1. Per the germline V gene, CDR1 is MNHNS and CDR2 is SASEGT. With V trimmed by 7 bases and J by 4 bases, 7 bases remained unmatched. This CDR3 comprises 13 residues.

Note on this clone: A much larger clone lies a single base off, so this may be a read error. This chain links TRBV2 with TRBJ2-5; 10 bases fit TRBD2. The CDR3 consists of 15 residues. Germline CDR1 and CDR2: SNHLY and FYNNEI. Trimming took 3 bases from V and 5 from J; bases not matched to a gene: 6. The CDR3: CASSEQRGGVETQYF. The CDR3, as DNA: TGTGCCAGCAGTGAGCAGCGGGGGGGCGTGGAGACCCAGTACTTC.

The rearrangement links TRBV2 to TRBJ2-2, with 9 bases that match TRBD1. The CDR3 has 15 residues. Losses at the gene ends were 5 bases for V and 6 bases for J; bases not matched to a gene: 7. Germline V gives CDR1 SNHLY, CDR2 FYNNEI. CDR3 sequence reads: CASSLRQGVSGELFF. As DNA, the CDR3 is TGTGCCAGCAGTCTCAGACAGGGGGTTTCCGGGGAGCTGTTTTTT. Full variable domain (outside the CDR3, taken from reference TRBV2 and TRBJ2-2): EPEVTQTPSHQVTQMGQEVILRCVPISNHLYFYWYRQILGQKVEFLVSFYNNEISEKSEIFDDQFSVERPDGSNFTLKIRSTKLEDSAMYFCASSLRQGVSGELFFGEGSRLTVL.

This chain joins TRBV9 and TRBJ2-3; D might be TRBD1 (6 bases). This CDR3 is 15 amino acids long. The ends were cut back, 1 base at V and 5 bases at J, with 14 bases in the middle. Germline V CDR1 and CDR2: SGDLS, YYNGEE. Written as DNA, the CDR3 is TGTGCCAGCAGCGTATTAGCGAGGGGGATAGATACGCAGTATTTT. This encodes CASSVLARGIDTQYF.

This chain uses TRBV2 with TRBJ1-5; D may be TRBD1 (5 bases). V was clipped by 7 bases and J by 9 bases, with 19 bases between them. Germline loops: CDR1 SNHLY, CDR2 FYNNEI. This CDR3 spans 14 amino acids. For the CDR3, the DNA is TGTGCCAGCACCCCGGGGACTGGGTTTGGGCCCCAGCATTTT. Amino acid sequence: CASTPGTGFGPQHF.

V and J are TRBV16 and TRBJ1-5; D is unresolved. Germline V CDR1 and CDR2: KGHSY, FQNENV. The CDR3 spans 15 residues. Trimming took off 1 base at V and 9 bases at J, with 16 bases between the two ends. CDR3 nucleotide sequence: TGTGCCAGCAGCCAATTTGGGGTCGGGGAGGGGCCCCAGCATTTT. Protein product: CASSQFGVGEGPQHF.

The V gene is TRBV10-3, the J gene TRBJ2-1; the D is unclear. Germline CDR1 is ENHRY and CDR2 is SYGVKD. V gave up 4 bases and J gave up 6 bases, with 16 bases separating them. CDR3 length equals 15 residues. DNA for the CDR3: TGTGCCATCAGTGGTCGCGGCGGAATACCCAATGAGCAGTTCTTC. It codes for CAISGRGGIPNEQFF.

This clone was observed a few times. CDR3 DNA: TGTGCCATCAGTGAGTCGTTGGCGGACCAAGAGACCCAGTACTTC. Residues: CAISESLADQETQYF. This rearrangement joins TRBV10-3 to TRBJ2-5, with unresolved D. V lost 0 bases and J 0 bases, leaving 8 bases between the germline ends. Germline CDR1 ENHRY, CDR2 SYGVKD. The length of the CDR3 is 15 residues.

In its sample, this clone was seen a few times. This chain uses TRBV10-3 with TRBJ1-2, with D unclear. Per germline, CDR1 ENHRY and CDR2 SYGVKD. The CDR3 spans 10 residues. CDR3 bases: TGTGGGGCGAAAGGCTATGGCTACACCTTC. Amino acids: CGAKGYGYTF.

This clone was observed a few times. This rearrangement joins TRBV6-5 to TRBJ1-3; D gene uncertain. The CDR3 totals 13 residues. The germline CDR1 and CDR2 sequences are MNHEY and SVGAGI. Trimming removed 7 bases from V and 0 bases from J, with 7 bases in between. Here the CDR3 reads CASTGSSGNTIYF. The DNA for the CDR3 is TGTGCCAGCACTGGGAGCTCTGGAAACACCATATATTTT.

This clone was seen only a few times. V gene TRBV13 combines with J gene TRBJ1-4, with 11 bases aligning to TRBD1. The CDR3 has 17 residues. CDR1 and CDR2 (germline): PRHDT, FYEKMQ (reference sequence). V was clipped by 5 bases and J by 7 bases; unmatched bases: 12. The CDR3 nucleotides are TGTGCCAGCAGCATCGGACAGGGGGCATTCTTGGTTGAAAAACTGTTTTTT. It yields the protein CASSIGQGAFLVEKLFF.

This clone was counted a single time. The V call is TRBV6-4, the J call TRBJ1-5; D is unclear. Trimming removed 4 bases at V and 6 bases at J, with 10 bases between. From germline, CDR1 is MRHNA and CDR2 SNTAGT. This CDR3 comprises 13 residues. The chain's CDR3 is CASSASSGQPQHF. The DNA of the CDR3 is TGTGCCAGCAGTGCTTCGTCCGGTCAGCCCCAGCATTTT.

As DNA, the CDR3 is TGTGCCAGCAGTGATCTCGGGGAACAACAGCCCCAGCATTTT. It specifies CASSDLGEQQPQHF. V is TRBV2 and J is TRBJ1-5; the D is unclear. The CDR3 is 14 residues long. Trimming left V 3 bases short and J 7 bases short, with 13 bases between. Germline V CDR1 and CDR2: SNHLY, FYNNEI.